This TCR beta chain emerged from a study of cytomegalovirus exposure and HLA in healthy donors. Study results and limitations: A later analysis associated 15,000 to 20,000 TCR beta sequences with HLA alleles at a 0.05 false discovery rate. In a later analysis, HLA-associated beta chains showed higher expansion and lower generation probabilities than comparable chains. Later on, a genetic analysis was performed. It linked a missense variant in DCLRE1C with V- and J-gene trimming of TCR beta. With further analysis later on, most CMV-associated TCR beta chains appeared HLA-restricted.

The CDR3 spans 15 residues. Germline loops: CDR1 SGHTA, CDR2 FQGNSA. Trimming took 3 bases from V and 3 from J, leaving 15 bases between them. Primers included in the PCR were 60 Vbeta and 13 Jbeta primers. The assay was immunoSEQ multiplex PCR, and TCRdb's table has in-frame clones only and misses some. This table holds 79,000 or so clones, around 70% found once. The sample holds a few counts of this clone. The antigen is unknown. The material sequenced was PBMCs. The chain links TRBV7-2 to TRBJ2-7, with a weak D call TRBD1 (5 bases). This TCR derives from a middle-aged woman in good health and CMV-seropositive. CDR3 region: CASSFAAGNVYEQYF. CDR3 nucleotide sequence: TGTGCCAGCAGCTTCGCGGCAGGGAACGTCTACGAGCAGTACTTC.